These 5 T cell receptor beta chains came from one sample sequenced in a study of blood T cell repertoires in COVID-19. Produced via immunoSEQ multiplex PCR; TCRdb's table is partial and in-frame only. The table lists around 240,000 clones, about nine tenths of them singletons, with approximately 1.2% in the top ten. The sequenced sample was PBMCs or T cells enriched from blood (not recorded which). These receptors were collected from a human donor in a cohort exposed to, infected with or recovered from COVID-19 (not recorded which). The donor label of this sample is uncertain.

The chain links TRBV15 to TRBJ1-3; unclear D gene. Trimming shortened V by 1 base and J by 1 base, and 5 bases separated the two germline ends. Germline V gene data show CDR1 as LNHNV and CDR2 as YYDKDF (reference sequence). This CDR3 has 14 amino acids. CDR3 sequence reads: CATSRGASGNTIYF. The CDR3 nucleotides read TGTGCCACCAGCAGAGGGGCGTCTGGAAACACCATATATTTT.

This chain connects TRBV19 to TRBJ2-3, with 7 bases matching TRBD1. Per germline, CDR1 LNHDA and CDR2 SQIVND (reference sequence). After removal of 6 bases from V and 3 bases from J, the junction contained 6 bases not matched to a gene. This CDR3 contains 14 residues. The CDR3 sequence: CASRHEGATDTQYF. The CDR3 DNA is TGTGCCAGTAGACATGAGGGGGCTACAGATACGCAGTATTTT.

The genes are TRBV4-2 and TRBJ2-2; TRBD2 agrees at 9 bases. The germline V gene has CDR1 LGHNA and CDR2 YNFKEQ. The J segment lost 2 bases and the V segment lost 0 bases, leaving 7 bases of the junction unmatched. The CDR3 contains 18 residues. The CDR3 nucleotides are TGTGCCAGCAGCCAAGACCCCAGCGGGGGGCTAAACACCGGGGAGCTGTTTTTT. It specifies CASSQDPSGGLNTGELFF.

The CDR3 DNA sequence: TGCGCCAGCAGCTTGGATCCCAGGCCCCTATGGAGCTACACCTTC. Translation: CASSLDPRPLWSYTF. V and J are TRBV5-1 and TRBJ1-2; unclear D gene. Germline assignment: CDR1 SGHRS and CDR2 YFSETQ. The CDR3 is 15 amino acids. Trimming stripped 0 bases from V and 9 bases from J, with 18 bases between.

The chain joins TRBV5-4 to TRBJ2-1, with 9 bases identical to TRBD2. With V trimmed by 3 bases and J by 0 bases, 10 bases remained unmatched. The germline V gene has CDR1 SGHNT and CDR2 YYREEE (reference sequence). The CDR3 has 18 amino acids. CDR3 region: CASSSVDSGGTSYNEQFF. CDR3 nucleotide sequence: TGTGCCAGCAGCTCCGTTGACAGCGGGGGGACCTCCTACAATGAGCAGTTCTTC.